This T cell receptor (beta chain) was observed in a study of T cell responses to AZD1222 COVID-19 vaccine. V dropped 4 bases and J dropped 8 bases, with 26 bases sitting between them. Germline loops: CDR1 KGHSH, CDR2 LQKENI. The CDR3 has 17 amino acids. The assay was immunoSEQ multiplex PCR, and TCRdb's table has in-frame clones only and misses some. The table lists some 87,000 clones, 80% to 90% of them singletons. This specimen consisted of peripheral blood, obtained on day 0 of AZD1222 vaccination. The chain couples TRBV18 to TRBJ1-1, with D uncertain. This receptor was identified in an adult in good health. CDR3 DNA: TGTGCCAGCTCACACCCCCGCCTATACCCAACCCAGATGGAAGCTTTCTTT. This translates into CASSHPRLYPTQMEAFF. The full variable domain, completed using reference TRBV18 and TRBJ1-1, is NAGVMQNPRHLVRRRGQEARLRCSPMKGHSHVYWYRQLPEEGLKFMVYLQKENIIDESGMPKERFSAEFPKEGPSILRIQQVVRGDSAAYFCASSHPRLYPTQMEAFFGQGTRLTVV.